The entry below describes one TCR beta chain. Its antigen is unknown. Base qualities are missing; no much larger clone stands one base away. This specimen belongs to a study of blood T cell repertoires in COVID-19 (dated by TCRdb to 2019 to 2021). About the investigation overall: Collaborator samples came from the United States, Italy and Spain and covered acute and convalescent phases of COVID-19. Where available, HLA class I and class II types were taken from metadata supplied by the sample provider and were not determined by assay-based typing. The repertoires were made available in a free public database intended to serve as a resource for research on the immune response to SARS-CoV-2. The material from the prospective study consisted of cDNA or gDNA derived from T cells, B-cell-depleted T cells, or PBMCs. Samples were obtained from the ongoing ImmuneRACE study (first 160 participants) and from 1,254 subjects provided by 6 global collaborators. Subjects who had been exposed to COVID-19, were actively infected with it, or had recovered from it provided the deeply sampled blood TCRbeta repertoires that made up the dataset. The sample metadata nearly always contained a de-identified subject ID, COVID-19 status, age in years and sex. The paper as a whole reports these results and caveats: How much clinical and demographic metadata was included differed by source and by participant, and the metadata was provided uncurated.

Inclusive of the bounding cysteine and phenylalanine, the CDR3 is 16 residues long. Only CDR3 DNA is held: 48 bases, read in frame from base 1. Sequences MNHNS (CDR1) and SASEGT (CDR2) are obtained from the germline V gene. The junction shows trimming of 4 bases on V and 0 bases on J, and the gene matches do not reach 2 bases of it. Whole blood was collected in K2EDTA tubes by collaborating institutions according to the institutions' own protocols. For TCRbeta analysis, collaborators shipped samples as frozen whole blood, isolated PBMCs, or DNA extracted from either of those sample types. TCRbeta CDR3 regions were amplified from genomic DNA by means of the immunoSEQ Assay, a bias-controlled multiplex PCR. In the source study's methods: The number of nucleated cells in each sample was estimated from the amplification of reference gene primers within the assay. Sequence reads were collapsed and filtered to measure the absolute abundance of every unique TCRbeta CDR3 rearrangement. For each sample, productive Simpson clonality was calculated as the square root of Simpson's diversity index over productive rearrangements. In its TCRdb copy, this immuneACCESS table keeps in-frame sequences only and misses some clones. Where compared with another copy, unresolved V genes explain less than half of these, and the others have no known cause. The V and J calls and clone size come from that table; D and trimming were worked out from the DNA. The sample profile shows tens of thousands of clones; approximately 80% of them were found once. Together, the top ten hold roughly 27% of the sample.

The sequence derives from a man between 65 and 80 years old with acute or convalescent COVID-19. Sequences were obtained from peripheral blood. The rearranged segments are TRBV6-1 and TRBJ2-3; 12 bases in between match TRBD2. The base sequence is TGTGCCAGCAGTGCCCTAGCGGGAGGGAGCACAGATACGCAGTATTTT. This is translated as CASSALAGGSTDTQYF.